The text below deals with one T cell receptor (beta chain). There are 12 residues in the CDR3. Germline V lookup: CDR1 MNHEY, CDR2 SVGAGI. The V and J ends lost 6 bases and 7 bases respectively, with 10 bases between them. The sample belongs to a study of identical twins. TCRdb re-called the 5' RACE reads through MiXCR, storing one row per CDR3 protein. The data hold under 900,000 distinct CDR3 sequences, with 18% observed a single time. This sample was also put to use in a study of T cells expressing NK-cell markers.

This sequence was found in a woman aged 18-29 years in good health. Sequencing input: PBMCs. The V gene is TRBV6-5, the J gene TRBJ2-1; no clear D gene. CDR3 coding DNA: TGTGCCAGCAGGGCCAACCGGAATGAGCAGTTCTTC. This gives the protein CASRANRNEQFF.